This is a list of T cell receptor beta chains from one sample in a study of blood T cell repertoires in COVID-19. Repertoires were generated with immunoSEQ multiplex PCR, while TCRdb's copy carries only in-frame clones and drops some. Of about 82,000 clones in the sample, approximately 78% are singletons; the top ten hold just over 35%. The sequencing input was peripheral blood. The origin of the receptors is a man aged 55 to 70 with COVID-19, enrolled during active disease. Each CDR3 is given with its conserved first and last residue. Each record gives: V gene, clone size, CDR3 protein. Rows may omit the clone size; those that give it use once, few, many or a size class.

TRBV5-4 | . | CASSLASSGGLTHNEQFF
TRBV18 | few | CASQDRVGMDTQYF
TRBV7-2 | . | CASSPKVTGMTEQFF
TRBV6-5 | . | CASTARGQLYEQYF
TRBV11-2 | once | CASSLEERTVTRETQYF
TRBV30 | . | CAWSGRGDEQFF
TRBV7-3 | . | CASSSSASSYEQYF
TRBV25-1 | . | CASSITTGAGEKLFF
TRBV6-5 | . | CASSKRLANTGELFF
TRBV3-1/TRBV3-2 | . | CASSQASGGASNTQYF
TRBV7-2 | . | CASSPASASYEQYF
TRBV6-4 | once | CASSDSGDTRGQISGNTIYF
TRBV5-1 | . | CASSLTSGQETQYF
TRBV4-1 | . | CASSQDPQGSVLIEAFF
TRBV5-1 | . | CASSLNRGTNEKLFF
TRBV20-1 | . | CSASLASGSNQPQHF
TRBV11-2 | . | CASSLEDGRAHQYF
TRBV7-9 | . | CASSLGDRGFNEQFF
TRBV19 | few | CASSAGTGDQPQHF
TRBV12-5 | . | CASGLRNGGDEKLFF
TRBV5-6 | few | CASSFWGWDRAYEQYF
TRBV7-3 | few | CASRSISHGELFF
TRBV9 | few | CASSVEGRGVTGNTIYF
TRBV2 | . | CASMRPSSYEQYF
TRBV7-2 | . | CASSLGLAGTDTQYF
TRBV5-4 | . | CASSAGTAQETQYF
TRBV9 | . | CASSSRDYPYEQYF
TRBV5-1 | once | CASSPTPLLAGIQETQYF
TRBV7-3 | . | CASSSGQGGGNTIYF
TRBV7-2 | . | CASSIIAGGRGDTQYF
TRBV27 | . | CASSRDRQYNEQFF
TRBV19 | . | CASSIDSGGNQPQHF
TRBV19 | . | CASSIDFGSNQPQHF
TRBV3-1/TRBV3-2 | . | CASSQDTPAAYF
TRBV20-1 | . | CSALERGYTF
TRBV7-9 | . | CASSLAGSSNQPQHF
TRBV7-9 | . | CASSSGTVEPQHF
TRBV6-6 | . | CASRGQGGTYEQYF
TRBV15 | . | CATSRDRGTYNEQFF
TRBV5-1 | few | CASSLAGRLAGVGELFF
TRBV5-6 | . | CASSTTGQGTSYEQYF
TRBV3-1/TRBV3-2 | . | CASSHRTGPREAFF